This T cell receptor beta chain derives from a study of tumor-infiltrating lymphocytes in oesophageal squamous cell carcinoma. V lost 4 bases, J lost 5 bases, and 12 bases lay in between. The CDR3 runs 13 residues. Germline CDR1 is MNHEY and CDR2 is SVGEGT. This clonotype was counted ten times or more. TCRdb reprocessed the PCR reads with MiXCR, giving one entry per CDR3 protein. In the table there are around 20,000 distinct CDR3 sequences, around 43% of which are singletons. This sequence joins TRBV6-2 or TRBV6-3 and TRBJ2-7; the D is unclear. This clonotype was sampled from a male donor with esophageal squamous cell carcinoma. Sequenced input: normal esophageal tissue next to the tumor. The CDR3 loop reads CASSSAQPHEQYF. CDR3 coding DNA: TGTGCCAGCAGTTCGGCACAGCCCCACGAGCAGTACTTC.